The clone carrying this T cell receptor beta chain came up once. Antigen specificity is unknown. This record belongs to a study of cytomegalovirus exposure and HLA in healthy donors. On the study more broadly: A prior study identified over 100 million unique TCR beta sequences from 190 million or so T cells.

Study conclusions and caveats: A few chains tied to CMV proved CMV antigen-specific in vitro. Available immune exposure information covered CMV serostatus only.

It was with 60 Vbeta and 13 Jbeta primers that the PCR ran. Using immunoSEQ multiplex PCR, the repertoire was profiled, and TCRdb retains in-frame clones only, with some absent. The table has about 190,000 clones, roughly four fifths seen once. The material sequenced was PBMCs. The TCR originated in a young woman in good health and CMV-seropositive.

CDR3 amino acids: CASSPPAAGGLRDYEQYF. Written as DNA, the CDR3 is TGTGCCAGCAGCCCTCCAGCAGCGGGGGGTTTGCGAGACTACGAGCAGTACTTC. The chain uses TRBV4-2 and TRBJ2-7, with TRBD2 matching 9 bases. This CDR3 region has 18 residues. V was clipped by 4 bases and J by 3 bases; unmatched bases: 16. Per germline, CDR1 LGHNA and CDR2 YNFKEQ.